Below are 10 T cell receptor beta chains sequenced from a single sample in a study of shared clonotypes between healthy human individuals. TCRdb keeps only in-frame clones here, not all; method: immunoSEQ multiplex PCR. The sample shows hundreds of thousands of clones, 90% to 97% of them seen only once. Sequencing was performed on naive CD4+ T cells sorted from blood. Subset given: CD45RA+ positively selected. The receptors shown here come from a woman in her 30s in good health.

The rearrangement joins TRBV4-1 to TRBJ1-1, with 9 bases aligning to TRBD1. The CDR3 has 18 amino acids. Losses at the gene ends were 0 bases for V and 4 bases for J; bases not matched to a gene: 12. Germline V gene sequence: CDR1 MGHRA, CDR2 YSYEKL. The CDR3 region has the DNA TGCGCCAGCAGCCAAGAAAGGGACAGGGTAGGGTTCGGCACTGAAGCTTTCTTT. This encodes CASSQERDRVGFGTEAFF.

The chain recombines TRBV27 with TRBJ2-2, with TRBD2 identical over 11 bases. Germline-derived CDR1 and CDR2 are MNHEY and SMNVEV (reference sequence). The CDR3 loop spans 18 amino acids. Trimming took 10 bases from V and 4 from J; bases not matched to a gene: 17. Here the CDR3 reads CATNSEGSGRVATGELFF. The DNA for the CDR3 is TGTGCCACCAACTCGGAGGGTAGCGGGAGGGTTGCCACCGGGGAGCTGTTTTTT.

V gene TRBV2 combines with J gene TRBJ2-5, with D uncertain. Between the trimmed V and J ends, which lost 8 bases and 3 bases, there was a span of 7 bases. Germline CDR1 reads SNHLY; CDR2 reads FYNNEI. This CDR3 has 11 residues. The CDR3 bases are TGTGCCAGCTCGGCGGAAGAGACCCAGTACTTC. Translated, it gives CASSAEETQYF.

This chain links TRBV7-2 with TRBJ2-7; D remains unclear. Germline CDR1 SGHTA, CDR2 FQGNSA. The CDR3 sequence is 11 residues long. Trimming removed 5 bases from V and 6 bases from J, with 8 bases in between. The CDR3: CASSQYGEQYF. CDR3 DNA sequence: TGTGCCAGCAGCCAGTATGGCGAGCAGTACTTC.

The chain recombines TRBV4-1 with TRBJ2-3, with 11 bases matching TRBD2. The junction had 2 bases not matched to a gene; V was cut back by 1 base and J by 2 bases. The germline gives CDR1 MGHRA, CDR2 YSYEKL. There are 16 residues in the CDR3. CDR3 in amino acids: CASSQGLAGFTDTQYF. The CDR3 coding sequence is TGCGCCAGCAGCCAAGGACTAGCGGGATTCACAGATACGCAGTATTTT.

This rearrangement joins TRBV5-1 to TRBJ2-7; tentatively, D is TRBD1 or TRBD2 (6 bases each). With 0 bases removed from V and 5 bases from J, the gap between germline ends came to 21 bases. The length of the CDR3 is 17 residues. Per the germline V gene, CDR1 is SGHRS and CDR2 is YFSETQ. The CDR3 DNA sequence: TGCGCCAGCAGCTTGGATCCTCCGGGGGCGACGCGCAACGAGCAGTACTTC. It yields the protein CASSLDPPGATRNEQYF.

J is TRBJ2-6 and V is TRBV6-1; D call uncertain. CDR1 and CDR2 from the germline V gene are MNHNS and SASEGT. V was pared by 10 bases and J by 0 bases, with 7 bases between. This CDR3 comprises 13 residues. The CDR3 loop is CATRHSGANVLTF. CDR3 in DNA: TGTGCCACCCGTCACTCTGGGGCCAACGTCCTGACTTTC.

This chain connects TRBV7-2 to TRBJ2-7, with D perhaps matching TRBD1 or TRBD2 (5 bases each). Trimming shortened V by 1 base and J by 6 bases, and 16 bases separated the two germline ends. The CDR3 runs 15 residues. In germline, CDR1 is SGHTA, CDR2 FQGNSA. The CDR3: CASSLVPGVGGEQYF. As DNA, the CDR3 is TGTGCCAGCAGCTTAGTCCCCGGGGTTGGGGGCGAGCAGTACTTC.

The chain carries TRBV27 and TRBJ2-3; TRBD1 matches 9 bases. From germline, CDR1 is MNHEY and CDR2 SMNVEV (reference sequence). V shed 5 bases and J 2 bases; nucleotides not matched to a gene: 5. The CDR3 contains 15 residues. DNA of the CDR3: TGTGCCAGCAGTCGGACAGGGGAACTCACAGATACGCAGTATTTT. Protein: CASSRTGELTDTQYF.

The J gene is TRBJ1-1, the V gene TRBV5-1; no clear D gene. The CDR3 spans 11 residues. Germline-derived CDR1 and CDR2 are SGHRS and YFSETQ. V lost 5 bases, J lost 3 bases, and 5 bases lay in between. CDR3 protein: CASRRDTEAFF. The CDR3 DNA is TGCGCCAGCAGGCGGGACACTGAAGCTTTCTTT.